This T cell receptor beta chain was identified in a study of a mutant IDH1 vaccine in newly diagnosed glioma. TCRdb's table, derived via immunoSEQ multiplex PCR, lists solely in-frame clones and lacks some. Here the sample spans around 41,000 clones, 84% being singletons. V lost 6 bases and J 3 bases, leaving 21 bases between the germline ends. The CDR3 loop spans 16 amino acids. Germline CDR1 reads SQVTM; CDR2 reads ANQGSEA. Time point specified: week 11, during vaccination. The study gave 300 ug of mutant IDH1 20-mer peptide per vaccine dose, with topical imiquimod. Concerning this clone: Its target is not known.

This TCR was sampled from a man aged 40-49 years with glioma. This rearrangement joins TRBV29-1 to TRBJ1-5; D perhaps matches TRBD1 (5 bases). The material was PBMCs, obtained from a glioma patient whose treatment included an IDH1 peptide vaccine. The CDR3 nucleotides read TGCAGCGTGGCCCCGAGGGGCCAGAAGGACAATCAGCCCCAGCATTTT. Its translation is CSVAPRGQKDNQPQHF.